This is a list of T cell receptor beta chains from one sample in a study of post-analysis software for immune sequencing data. TCRdb processed the PCR reads anew with MiXCR; each CDR3 protein has one entry. Found here are about 770,000 distinct CDR3 sequences, 35% to 55% of them singletons; the top ten hold roughly 5.2%. The sample taken for sequencing was blood. All receptors derive from a girl under 18 with multiple sclerosis. The CDR3 runs from the conserved cysteine through the conserved F or W. The D gene is left open where the match is weak. Size values are once, few and many counts, or a class for expanded clones, and some rows have none.

TRBV7-8	TRBJ2-4	19	NA	NA	TGTGCCAGCAGCCGACGACAGCGGAGCGAGGCCTTAGCCAAAAACATTCAGTACTTC	CASSRRQRSEALAKNIQYF
TRBV7-2	TRBJ2-3	16	TRBD1	few	TGTGCCAGCAGCCTCTCCGGGACAGGGCGCACAGATACGCAGTATTTT	CASSLSGTGRTDTQYF
TRBV4-1	TRBJ2-3	14	TRBD2	NA	TGCGCCAGCAGCCCCGGGACTAGTGAAGGTACGCAGTATTTT	CASSPGTSEGTQYF
TRBV4-2	TRBJ2-7	17	NA	NA	TGTGCCAGCAGCCAAGAGGGTTATCAGCGAGCGCAGTACGAGCAGTACTTC	CASSQEGYQRAQYEQYF
TRBV4-3	TRBJ2-5	15	TRBD2	NA	TGCGCCAGCAGCCAAAGGCTAGCGGAAACCTACAAGCAGTACTTC	CASSQRLAETYKQYF
TRBV4-3	TRBJ2-1	16	TRBD2	few	TGCGCCAGCAGCCAAGATAGCGGGAGCTCCTACAATGAGCAGTTCTTC	CASSQDSGSSYNEQFF
TRBV5-6	TRBJ2-7	15	TRBD2	NA	TGTGCCAGCAGCCATCCGGGACTAGATTCATACGAGCAGTACTTC	CASSHPGLDSYEQYF
TRBV20-1	TRBJ2-7	16	NA	NA	TGCAGTGCTAGAGATTGGGAGGACATTACCAACTGCGAGCAGTACTTC	CSARDWEDITNCEQYF
TRBV5-1	TRBJ1-4	15	TRBD1	few	TGCGCCAGCAGACGTGGACAGGGGAGTAATGAAAAACTGTTTTTT	CASRRGQGSNEKLFF
TRBV7-8	TRBJ2-1	16	NA	few	TGTGCCAGCAGCTTAGGGACCATCTCCTCCTACAATGAGCAGTTCTTC	CASSLGTISSYNEQFF
TRBV7-2	TRBJ1-2	15	TRBD1	NA	TGTGCCAGCAGCTTAGTCGAGGGGGCAGGGTACGGCTACACCTTC	CASSLVEGAGYGYTF
TRBV4-2	TRBJ2-1	15	NA	NA	TGTGCCAGCAGCCAAGATTGGCGCAGCAGCAATGAGCAGTTCTTC	CASSQDWRSSNEQFF
TRBV27	TRBJ2-1	16	TRBD2	NA	TGTGCCAGCAGTTTTGATCCTAGCGGGAGGGCAAGGGAGCAGTTCTTC	CASSFDPSGRAREQFF
TRBV7-9	TRBJ1-4	12	NA	few	TGTGCCAGCAGGAGACCTAATGAAAAACTGTTTTTT	CASRRPNEKLFF
TRBV7-8	TRBJ1-1	14	NA	NA	TGTGCCAGCCTGCCGAGGGGATCGGGGACTGAAGCTTTCTTT	CASLPRGSGTEAFF
TRBV15	TRBJ1-4	19	NA	few	TGTGCCACCAGCCCCTGGGCCAGGACGGATTTTTCAACTAATGAAAAACTGTTTTTT	CATSPWARTDFSTNEKLFF
TRBV10-3	TRBJ1-2	13	NA	once	TGTGCCAGCAGCGGGGCGGCCCCACCGAGCTACACCTTC	CASSGAAPPSYTF
TRBV20-1	TRBJ2-5	17	NA	NA	TGCAGTGCTAGAGATCGAGTGGGGTCAGGGTGGGGAGAGACCCAGTACTTC	CSARDRVGSGWGETQYF
TRBV25-1	TRBJ2-7	16	TRBD2	NA	TGTGCCAGCAGTGAAGGACTAGCGGGAGGCGACCACGAGCAGTACTTC	CASSEGLAGGDHEQYF
TRBV12-3/TRBV12-4	TRBJ1-2	14	NA	few	TGTGCCAGCAGTTTATCGGGGGCCACTAGCGGCTACACCTTC	CASSLSGATSGYTF
TRBV20-1	TRBJ2-1	13	NA	NA	TGCAGTGCTAAGGGCCCTACCTACAATGAGCAGTTCTTC	CSAKGPTYNEQFF
TRBV12-3/TRBV12-4	TRBJ2-7	13	NA	few	TGTGCCAGTAAATTGTCGGCATCCTACGAGCAGTACTTC	CASKLSASYEQYF
TRBV5-6	TRBJ1-2	14	TRBD1	many	TGTGCCAGCAGCTTGGACAGGGGTAACTATGGCTACACCTTC	CASSLDRGNYGYTF
TRBV29-1	TRBJ2-7	13	NA	NA	TGCAGCGTTGAAGATGGGGAGACCTACGAGCAGTACTTC	CSVEDGETYEQYF
TRBV7-9	TRBJ1-4	15	TRBD1	NA	TGTGCCAGCAGCGATACAGGGGGCGGTAATGAAAAACTGTTTTTT	CASSDTGGGNEKLFF
TRBV29-1	TRBJ2-3	14	NA	NA	TGCAGCGTTGATGGAGAGGGGGGCACAGATACGCAGTATTTT	CSVDGEGGTDTQYF
TRBV20-1	TRBJ2-4	15	TRBD2	few	TGCAGTGCCAAACTAGCGGACCTAGCCAAAAACATTCAGTACTTC	CSAKLADLAKNIQYF
TRBV27	TRBJ1-3	14	NA	few	TGTGCCAGCAGTTCCTTAGCCCGGCGGAACACCATATATTTT	CASSSLARRNTIYF
TRBV5-5	TRBJ2-7	14	NA	NA	TGTGCCTGCAGCTTGGTATGGAATCCTAACGAGCAGTACTTC	CACSLVWNPNEQYF
TRBV7-2	TRBJ1-5	13	NA	NA	TGTGCCAGCAGCTTAGGGGGGCGATGGCCCCAGCATTTT	CASSLGGRWPQHF
TRBV21-1	TRBJ2-7	12	NA	NA	TGTGCCAGCTCCTTAGGCCCACACGAGCAGTACTTC	CASSLGPHEQYF
TRBV12-3/TRBV12-4	TRBJ2-3	16	TRBD2	NA	TGTGCCAGCAGTCTCGGGACTAGCGGGAGTAAGAATACGCAGTATTTT	CASSLGTSGSKNTQYF
TRBV5-1	TRBJ2-7	13	NA	few	TGCGCCAGCTCCGGTCCCCTCTCCTACGAGCAGTACTTC	CASSGPLSYEQYF
TRBV3-1	TRBJ2-3	15	TRBD2	NA	TGTGCCAGCAGCCAAGCGGCTAGCGGGAGCGATACGCAGTATTTT	CASSQAASGSDTQYF
TRBV28	TRBJ2-1	16	TRBD2	NA	TGTGCCAGCAGCCTACCTAGCGGGAGGGCCCTTAATGAGCAGTTCTTC	CASSLPSGRALNEQFF
TRBV7-3	TRBJ1-1	14	NA	once	TGTGCCAGCAGCTACACCCCGGGTGCGACTGAAGCTTTCTTT	CASSYTPGATEAFF
TRBV29-1	TRBJ2-7	12	NA	NA	TGCAGCGTTGAAGGACTAGGATACGAGCAGTACTTC	CSVEGLGYEQYF
TRBV24-1	TRBJ2-5	14	NA	few	TGTGCCACCAGTGATTCTTGGAGGGCAGAGACCCAGTACTTC	CATSDSWRAETQYF
TRBV10-3	TRBJ1-2	15	TRBD1	NA	TGTGCCATCAGTGAAGGGACAGGGTATAACTATGGCTACACCTTC	CAISEGTGYNYGYTF
TRBV7-2	TRBJ2-3	16	NA	NA	TGTGCCAGCAGCTCACCCACCAGGGATGTTAAGGGTACGCAGTATTTT	CASSSPTRDVKGTQYF